These T cell receptor beta chains were read from a single sample in a study of regulatory T cells in long-lasting Graves disease. TCRdb analysed the multiplex PCR reads with MiXCR anew, one entry per CDR3 protein. Here the sample spans 700,000 or so distinct CDR3 sequences, 25% to 30% being singletons. Here the sequenced sample was peripheral blood mononuclear cells (PBMCs), taken when the disease was refractory, from a patient treated with antithyroid drugs. These receptors all stem from a female donor with Graves disease. CDR3s include the opening cysteine and the closing phenylalanine or tryptophan. D genes are given only for firm matches. Only some rows state a clone size, as once, few, many or a class for expanded clones.

j_gene: TRBJ2-7; d_gene: NA; abundance: NA; v_gene: TRBV2; len: 15; CDR3nt: TGTGCCAACAGTAATGGGGGGGGGCGCGTTCACGAGCAGTACTTC; CDR3aa: CANSNGGGRVHEQYF
j_gene: TRBJ2-2; d_gene: TRBD2; abundance: NA; v_gene: TRBV2; len: 15; CDR3nt: TGTGCCAGCAGCCGGACTAGCGGGAGATCCGGGGAGCTGTTTTTT; CDR3aa: CASSRTSGRSGELFF
j_gene: TRBJ2-5; d_gene: NA; abundance: many; v_gene: TRBV6-1; len: 15; CDR3nt: TGTGCCAGCAGTGAAAGTTTGGGAGTGTCAGAGACCCAGTACTTC; CDR3aa: CASSESLGVSETQYF
j_gene: TRBJ1-2; d_gene: NA; abundance: NA; v_gene: TRBV6-1; len: 12; CDR3nt: TGTGCCAGCAAAGATAGGACAGATGGCTACACCTTC; CDR3aa: CASKDRTDGYTF
j_gene: TRBJ1-4; d_gene: NA; abundance: few; v_gene: TRBV20-1; len: 11; CDR3nt: TGCAGTGCTAGTTTGGGGGAAAAACTGTTTTTT; CDR3aa: CSASLGEKLFF
j_gene: TRBJ1-1; d_gene: TRBD1; abundance: many; v_gene: TRBV25-1; len: 14; CDR3nt: TGTGCCAGCAGTGAAGGACAGGGGAACACTGAAGCTTTCTTT; CDR3aa: CASSEGQGNTEAFF
j_gene: TRBJ1-2; d_gene: NA; abundance: NA; v_gene: TRBV3-1; len: 15; CDR3nt: TGTGCCAGCAGCCAAGATTACCGGGGATGGTACGGCTACACCTTC; CDR3aa: CASSQDYRGWYGYTF
j_gene: TRBJ1-3; d_gene: NA; abundance: NA; v_gene: TRBV15; len: 15; CDR3nt: TGTGCCACCAGCAGAGGACTGATTTCTGGAAACACCATATATTTT; CDR3aa: CATSRGLISGNTIYF
j_gene: TRBJ2-7; d_gene: TRBD1; abundance: many; v_gene: TRBV12-3/TRBV12-4; len: 14; CDR3nt: TGTGCCAGCAGTGCCAGACAGGGGGCCTACGAGCAGTACTTC; CDR3aa: CASSARQGAYEQYF
j_gene: TRBJ1-2; d_gene: NA; abundance: NA; v_gene: TRBV7-9; len: 14; CDR3nt: TGTGCCAGCAGCTTAACTAGGGGTTCCTATGGCTACACCTTC; CDR3aa: CASSLTRGSYGYTF
j_gene: TRBJ2-2; d_gene: TRBD1; abundance: few; v_gene: TRBV6-1; len: 13; CDR3nt: TGTGCCAGCCGAGGACAGGGGGCCGGGGAGCTGTTTTTT; CDR3aa: CASRGQGAGELFF
j_gene: TRBJ2-2; d_gene: NA; abundance: few; v_gene: TRBV3-1; len: 14; CDR3nt: TGTGCCAGCAGGGTCCGCCCTAGCACCGGGGAGCTGTTTTTT; CDR3aa: CASRVRPSTGELFF
j_gene: TRBJ1-2; d_gene: TRBD1; abundance: few; v_gene: TRBV28; len: 12; CDR3nt: TGTGCCAGCAGTTTCCCAGGGGGGGGGAACACCTTC; CDR3aa: CASSFPGGGNTF
j_gene: TRBJ2-2; d_gene: TRBD2; abundance: NA; v_gene: TRBV5-4; len: 14; CDR3nt: TGTGCCAGCAGCCCCCGGGGGGACACCGGGGAGCTGTTTTTT; CDR3aa: CASSPRGDTGELFF
j_gene: TRBJ1-1; d_gene: NA; abundance: NA; v_gene: TRBV7-9; len: 17; CDR3nt: TGTGCCAGCAGCTTAATTCAGGGCGGGGGTAGGGACACTGAAGCTTTCTTT; CDR3aa: CASSLIQGGGRDTEAFF
j_gene: TRBJ1-5; d_gene: TRBD1; abundance: NA; v_gene: TRBV20-1; len: 13; CDR3nt: TGCAGCAAGACAACAGGGGGGGATCAGCCCCAGCATTTT; CDR3aa: CSKTTGGDQPQHF
j_gene: TRBJ1-1; d_gene: NA; abundance: few; v_gene: TRBV6-1; len: 13; CDR3nt: TGTGCCGGCACTGAACCGGGTTACACTGAAGCTTTCTTT; CDR3aa: CAGTEPGYTEAFF
j_gene: TRBJ2-7; d_gene: TRBD2; abundance: many; v_gene: TRBV10-3; len: 16; CDR3nt: TGTGCCATCAGTGAGTCAGGGACTAGCGGGGGCTACGAGCAGTACTTC; CDR3aa: CAISESGTSGGYEQYF
j_gene: TRBJ2-7; d_gene: NA; abundance: NA; v_gene: TRBV6-2/TRBV6-3; len: 14; CDR3nt: TGTGCCAGCAGTTACTCGGCGGGCGTGGACGAGCAGTACTTC; CDR3aa: CASSYSAGVDEQYF
j_gene: TRBJ1-2; d_gene: TRBD1; abundance: many; v_gene: TRBV12-3/TRBV12-4; len: 15; CDR3nt: TGTGCCAGCAGTCCCAACCCGGGACAGGGTCATGGCTACACCTTC; CDR3aa: CASSPNPGQGHGYTF
j_gene: TRBJ1-4; d_gene: NA; abundance: few; v_gene: TRBV29-1; len: 11; CDR3nt: TGCAGCGCCTCCAGGGGCGGAAAACTGTTTTTT; CDR3aa: CSASRGGKLFF
j_gene: TRBJ2-7; d_gene: NA; abundance: many; v_gene: TRBV11-2; len: 13; CDR3nt: TGTGCCAGCAGCTTAATGCAGTTCTACGAGCAGTACTTC; CDR3aa: CASSLMQFYEQYF
j_gene: TRBJ1-4; d_gene: TRBD1; abundance: many; v_gene: TRBV5-1; len: 15; CDR3nt: TGCGCCAGCAGCGTTGATGGAGGGGGCATTGAAAAACTGTTTTTT; CDR3aa: CASSVDGGGIEKLFF
j_gene: TRBJ2-7; d_gene: NA; abundance: NA; v_gene: TRBV27; len: 14; CDR3nt: TGTGCCAGCAGAAACAACACATCAGGCTACGAGCAGTACTTC; CDR3aa: CASRNNTSGYEQYF
j_gene: TRBJ2-5; d_gene: NA; abundance: NA; v_gene: TRBV6-1; len: 13; CDR3nt: TGTGCCAGCAGGAAGGACAGTCGGGAGACCCAGTACTTC; CDR3aa: CASRKDSRETQYF
j_gene: TRBJ2-7; d_gene: TRBD1; abundance: many; v_gene: TRBV12-3/TRBV12-4; len: 15; CDR3nt: TGTGCCAGCAGCAAAGGGACAGGGAGGGCCTACGAGCAGTACTTC; CDR3aa: CASSKGTGRAYEQYF
j_gene: TRBJ1-2; d_gene: NA; abundance: many; v_gene: TRBV6-2/TRBV6-3; len: 12; CDR3nt: TGTGCCAGCAGTTACGGGGAAGATGGCTACACCTTC; CDR3aa: CASSYGEDGYTF
j_gene: TRBJ1-2; d_gene: NA; abundance: NA; v_gene: TRBV9; len: 13; CDR3nt: TGTGCCAGCAGCGTAGGAGGGTCTCATGGCTACACCTTC; CDR3aa: CASSVGGSHGYTF
j_gene: TRBJ1-2; d_gene: NA; abundance: few; v_gene: TRBV19; len: 12; CDR3nt: TGTGCCAGTAGGGGAATCAACTATGGCTACACCTTC; CDR3aa: CASRGINYGYTF
j_gene: TRBJ2-5; d_gene: NA; abundance: many; v_gene: TRBV11-2; len: 12; CDR3nt: TGTGCCAGCAGCTTCACCTTAGAGGCCCAGTACTTC; CDR3aa: CASSFTLEAQYF
j_gene: TRBJ2-3; d_gene: NA; abundance: few; v_gene: TRBV6-1; len: 11; CDR3nt: TGTGCCAGCAGGTTGGGTGATACGCAGTATTTT; CDR3aa: CASRLGDTQYF
j_gene: TRBJ1-1; d_gene: NA; abundance: few; v_gene: TRBV11-2; len: 17; CDR3nt: TGTGCCAGCAGCTTAGATATCGCGAGGGATGGAGACACTGAAGCTTTCTTT; CDR3aa: CASSLDIARDGDTEAFF
j_gene: TRBJ1-5; d_gene: NA; abundance: few; v_gene: TRBV27; len: 18; CDR3nt: TGTGCCAGCAGTTTATCTTTCCCCTATCAGGCTAGTGCTCAGCCCCAGCATTTT; CDR3aa: CASSLSFPYQASAQPQHF
j_gene: TRBJ1-2; d_gene: TRBD1; abundance: few; v_gene: TRBV10-3; len: 13; CDR3nt: TGTGCCATCAGCCCAGGGGGCAATTATGGCTACACCTTC; CDR3aa: CAISPGGNYGYTF
j_gene: TRBJ1-1; d_gene: NA; abundance: NA; v_gene: TRBV6-1; len: 15; CDR3nt: TGTGCCAGCAGAACAGCAGGGGTGTGGTGGACTGAAGCTTTCTTT; CDR3aa: CASRTAGVWWTEAFF
j_gene: TRBJ1-1; d_gene: NA; abundance: NA; v_gene: TRBV30; len: 14; CDR3nt: TGTGCCTGGAGTGGCGTCCTCCGGAACACTGAAGCTTTCTTT; CDR3aa: CAWSGVLRNTEAFF
j_gene: TRBJ2-3; d_gene: NA; abundance: NA; v_gene: TRBV13; len: 15; CDR3nt: TGTGCCAGCAGCTTACAACTAGCAGGCACAGATACGCAGTATTTT; CDR3aa: CASSLQLAGTDTQYF